This TCR beta chain was sequenced for a study of CD8+ T cells in alopecia areata. Study at large: Treated patients swallowed 5 to 10 mg of oral tofacitinib twice daily.

RNA extraction and reverse transcription yielded cDNA as sequencing template. Sequencing was performed with immunoSEQ multiplex PCR; in TCRdb, only in-frame clones are kept and a portion is missing. This table holds fewer than 150,000 clones, roughly two fifths found once. The germline V and J ends were trimmed by 2 bases and 2 bases, with 12 bases remaining between them. Germline V gene lookup returns CDR1 SNHLY and CDR2 FYNNEI. The CDR3 has 16 residues. Material: CD4+ T cells sorted from blood. This receptor was identified in a human donor with alopecia areata. This chain joins TRBV2 and TRBJ2-2; D gene uncertain. The CDR3 nucleotides are TGTGCCAGCAGTGAACGGTTAGCCCCTAACACCGGGGAGCTGTTTTTT. Translated, it gives CASSERLAPNTGELFF. Complete variable domain (other parts from reference TRBV2 and TRBJ2-2): EPEVTQTPSHQVTQMGQEVILRCVPISNHLYFYWYRQILGQKVEFLVSFYNNEISEKSEIFDDQFSVERPDGSNFTLKIRSTKLEDSAMYFCASSERLAPNTGELFFGEGSRLTVL.